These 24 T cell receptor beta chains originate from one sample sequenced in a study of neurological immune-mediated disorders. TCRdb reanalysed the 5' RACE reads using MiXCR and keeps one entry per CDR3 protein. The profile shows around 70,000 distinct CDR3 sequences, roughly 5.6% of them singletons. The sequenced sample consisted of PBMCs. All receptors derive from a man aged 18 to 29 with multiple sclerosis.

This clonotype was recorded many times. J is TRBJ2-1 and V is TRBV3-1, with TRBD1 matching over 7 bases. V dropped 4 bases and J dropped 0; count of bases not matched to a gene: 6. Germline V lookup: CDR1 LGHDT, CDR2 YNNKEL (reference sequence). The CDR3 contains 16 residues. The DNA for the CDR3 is TGTGCCAGCAGCCGGTTTACAGGGGCCTCCTACAATGAGCAGTTCTTC. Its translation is CASSRFTGASYNEQFF.

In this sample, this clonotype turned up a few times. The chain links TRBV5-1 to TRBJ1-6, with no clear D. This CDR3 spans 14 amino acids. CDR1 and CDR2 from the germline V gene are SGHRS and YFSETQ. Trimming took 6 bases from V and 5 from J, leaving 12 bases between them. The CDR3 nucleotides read TGCGCCAGCACCTCCGGGCTGGATAATTCACCCCTCCACTTT. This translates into CASTSGLDNSPLHF. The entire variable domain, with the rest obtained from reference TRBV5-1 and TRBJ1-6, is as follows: KAGVTQTPRYLIKTRGQQVTLSCSPISGHRSVSWYQQTPGQGLQFLFEYFSETQRNKGNFPGRFSGRQFSNSRSEMNVSTLELGDSALYLCASTSGLDNSPLHFGNGTRLTVT.

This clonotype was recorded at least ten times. DNA of the CDR3: TGTGCCAGCAGCTGGTCAGGGGTAGCTAGCACTGAAGCTTTCTTT. This sequence encodes CASSWSGVASTEAFF. J is TRBJ1-1 and V is TRBV7-9, with D possibly TRBD1 on 6 matching bases. V lost 4 bases and J lost 4, with 16 bases in between. The CDR3 is 15 amino acids. Germline CDR1 and CDR2: SEHNR and FQNEAQ (reference sequence).

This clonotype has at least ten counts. CDR3 sequence (DNA): TGCAGCGTTTTAATCAGGGTTTCCTACGAGCAGTACTTC. Amino acid sequence: CSVLIRVSYEQYF. The V and J genes are TRBV29-1 and TRBJ2-7, with D perhaps matching TRBD1 (5 bases). V lost 5 bases, J lost 1 base, and 12 bases lay in between. CDR1 is SQVTM and CDR2 is ANQGSEA in the germline V gene. This CDR3 comprises 13 residues.

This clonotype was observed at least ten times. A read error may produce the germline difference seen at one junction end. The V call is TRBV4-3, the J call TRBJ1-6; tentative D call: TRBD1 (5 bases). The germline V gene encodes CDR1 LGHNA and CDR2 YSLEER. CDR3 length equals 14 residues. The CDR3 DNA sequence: TGCGCCAGCAGCCAACCGGGGGGAGATTCACCCCTCAACTTT. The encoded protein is CASSQPGGDSPLNF.

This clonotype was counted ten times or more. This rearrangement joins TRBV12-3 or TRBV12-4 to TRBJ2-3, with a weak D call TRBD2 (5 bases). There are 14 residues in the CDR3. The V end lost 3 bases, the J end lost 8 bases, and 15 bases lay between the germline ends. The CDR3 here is CASSLPREKLTQYF. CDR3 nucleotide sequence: TGTGCCAGCAGTTTGCCGAGGGAGAAGCTTACGCAGTATTTT.

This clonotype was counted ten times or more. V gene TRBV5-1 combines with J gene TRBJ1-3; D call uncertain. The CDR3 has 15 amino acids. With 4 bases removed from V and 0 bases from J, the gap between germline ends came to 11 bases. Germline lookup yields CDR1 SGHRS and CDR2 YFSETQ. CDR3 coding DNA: TGCGCCAGCAGCCCCCTCCCTAGCTCTGGAAACACCATATATTTT. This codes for CASSPLPSSGNTIYF.

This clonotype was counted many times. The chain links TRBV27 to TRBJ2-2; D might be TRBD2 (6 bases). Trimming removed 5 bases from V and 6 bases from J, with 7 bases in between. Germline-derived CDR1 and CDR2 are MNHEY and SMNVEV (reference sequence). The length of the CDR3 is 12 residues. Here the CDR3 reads CASSRRAGELFF. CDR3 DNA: TGTGCCAGCAGTCGGAGGGCCGGGGAGCTGTTTTTT.

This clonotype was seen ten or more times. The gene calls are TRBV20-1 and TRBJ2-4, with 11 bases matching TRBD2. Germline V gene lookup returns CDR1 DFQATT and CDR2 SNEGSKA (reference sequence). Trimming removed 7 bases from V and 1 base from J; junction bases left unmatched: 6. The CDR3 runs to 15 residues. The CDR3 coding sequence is TGCAGTGGTAGCGGGGGGGCCTTGGCCAAAAACATTCAGTACTTC. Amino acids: CSGSGGALAKNIQYF.

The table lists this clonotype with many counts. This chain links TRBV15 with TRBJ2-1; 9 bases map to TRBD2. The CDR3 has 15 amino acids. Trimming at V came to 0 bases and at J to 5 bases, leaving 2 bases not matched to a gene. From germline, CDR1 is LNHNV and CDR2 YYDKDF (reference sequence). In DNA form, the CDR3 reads TGTGCCACCAGCAGAGAGCGGGGGGGAAACAATGAGCAGTTCTTC. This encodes CATSRERGGNNEQFF.

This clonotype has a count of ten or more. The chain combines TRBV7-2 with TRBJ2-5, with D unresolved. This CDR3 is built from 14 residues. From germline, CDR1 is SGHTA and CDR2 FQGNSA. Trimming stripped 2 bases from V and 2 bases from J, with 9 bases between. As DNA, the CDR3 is TGTGCCAGCAGCTTATGGCAGGAACAAGAGACCCAGTACTTC. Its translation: CASSLWQEQETQYF.

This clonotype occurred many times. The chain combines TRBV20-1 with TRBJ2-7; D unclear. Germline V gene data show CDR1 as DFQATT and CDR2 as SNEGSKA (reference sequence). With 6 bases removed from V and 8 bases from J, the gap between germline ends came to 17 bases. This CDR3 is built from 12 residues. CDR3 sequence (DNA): TGCAGTGCCTCCCCTGGCAAGAATAAGCAGTACTTC. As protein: CSASPGKNKQYF.

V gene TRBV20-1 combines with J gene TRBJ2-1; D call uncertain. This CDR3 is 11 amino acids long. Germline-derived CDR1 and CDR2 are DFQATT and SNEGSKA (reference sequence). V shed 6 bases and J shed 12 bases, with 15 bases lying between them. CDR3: CSAEEYYVQFF. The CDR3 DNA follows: TGCAGTGCCGAGGAATATTACGTGCAGTTCTTC.

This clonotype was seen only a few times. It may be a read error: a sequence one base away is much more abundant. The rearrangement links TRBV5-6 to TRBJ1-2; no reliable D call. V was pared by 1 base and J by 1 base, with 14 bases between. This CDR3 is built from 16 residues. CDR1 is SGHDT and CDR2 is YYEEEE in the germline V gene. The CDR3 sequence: CASSLWLGKHNYGYTF. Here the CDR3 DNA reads TGTGCCAGCAGCTTGTGGTTGGGAAAGCATAACTATGGCTACACCTTC.

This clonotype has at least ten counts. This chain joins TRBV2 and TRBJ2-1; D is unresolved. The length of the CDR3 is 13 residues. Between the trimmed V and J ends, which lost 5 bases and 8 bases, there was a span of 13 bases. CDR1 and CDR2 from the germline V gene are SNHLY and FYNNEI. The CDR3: CASSRWANHEQFF. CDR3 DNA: TGTGCCAGCAGTCGCTGGGCTAACCATGAGCAGTTCTTC. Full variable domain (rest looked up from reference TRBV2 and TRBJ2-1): EPEVTQTPSHQVTQMGQEVILRCVPISNHLYFYWYRQILGQKVEFLVSFYNNEISEKSEIFDDQFSVERPDGSNFTLKIRSTKLEDSAMYFCASSRWANHEQFFGPGTRLTVL.

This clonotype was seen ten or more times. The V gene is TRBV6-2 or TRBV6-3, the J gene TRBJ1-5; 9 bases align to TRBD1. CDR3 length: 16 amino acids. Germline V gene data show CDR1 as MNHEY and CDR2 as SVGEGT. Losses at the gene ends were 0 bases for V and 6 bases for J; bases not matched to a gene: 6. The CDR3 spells CASSYSTGGIIQPQHF. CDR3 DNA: TGTGCCAGCAGTTACTCGACAGGGGGTATAATTCAGCCCCAGCATTTT.

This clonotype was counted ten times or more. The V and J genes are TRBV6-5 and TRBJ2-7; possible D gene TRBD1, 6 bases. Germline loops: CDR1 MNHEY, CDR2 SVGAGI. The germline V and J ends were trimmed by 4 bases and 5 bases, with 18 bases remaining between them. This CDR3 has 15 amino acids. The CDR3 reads CASSFGRQGLHEQYF. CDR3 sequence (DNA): TGTGCCAGCAGTTTCGGCCGGCAGGGGTTGCACGAGCAGTACTTC.

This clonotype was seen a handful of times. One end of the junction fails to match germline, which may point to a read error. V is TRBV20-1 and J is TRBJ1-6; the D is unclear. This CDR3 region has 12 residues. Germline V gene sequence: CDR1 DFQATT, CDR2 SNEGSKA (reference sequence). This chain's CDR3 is CSARVSNSPLNF. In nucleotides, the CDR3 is TGCAGTGCTAGAGTCAGTAATTCACCCCTCAACTTT.

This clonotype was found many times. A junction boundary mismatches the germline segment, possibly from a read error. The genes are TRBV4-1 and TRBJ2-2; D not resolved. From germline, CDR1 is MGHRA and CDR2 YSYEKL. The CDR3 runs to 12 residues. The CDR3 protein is CASSQVTGELFF. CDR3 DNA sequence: TGTGCCAGCAGCCAAGTAACCGGGGAGCTGTTTTTT.

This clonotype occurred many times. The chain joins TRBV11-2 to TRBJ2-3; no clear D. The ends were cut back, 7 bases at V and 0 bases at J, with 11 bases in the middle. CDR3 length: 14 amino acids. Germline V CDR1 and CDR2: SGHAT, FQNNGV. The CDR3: CASTQSLSTDTQYF. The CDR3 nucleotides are TGTGCCAGCACCCAATCACTTAGCACAGATACGCAGTATTTT.

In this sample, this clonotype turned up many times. This chain's CDR3 is CASSLLAGPTGELFF. The CDR3 nucleotides read TGTGCCAGCAGCCTACTAGCGGGACCGACCGGGGAGCTGTTTTTT. The chain recombines TRBV7-3 with TRBJ2-2; TRBD2 aligns across 10 bases. Germline V gives CDR1 SGHTA, CDR2 FQGTGA. The CDR3 runs to 15 residues. Trimming removed 5 bases from V and 5 bases from J; junction bases left unmatched: 5.

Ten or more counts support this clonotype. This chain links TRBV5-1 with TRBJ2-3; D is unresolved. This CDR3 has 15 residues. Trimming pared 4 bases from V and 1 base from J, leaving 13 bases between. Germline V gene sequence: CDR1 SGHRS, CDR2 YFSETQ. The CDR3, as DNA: TGCGCCAGCAGCCCCTCTTCTGGTGGCACAGATACGCAGTATTTT. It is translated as CASSPSSGGTDTQYF.

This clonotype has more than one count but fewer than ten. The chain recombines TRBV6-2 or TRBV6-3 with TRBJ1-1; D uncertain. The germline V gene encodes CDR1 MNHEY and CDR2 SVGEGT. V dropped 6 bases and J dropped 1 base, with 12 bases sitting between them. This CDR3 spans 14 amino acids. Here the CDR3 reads CASSQLGENTEAFF. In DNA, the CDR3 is TGTGCCAGCAGCCAACTGGGAGAGAACACTGAAGCTTTCTTT.

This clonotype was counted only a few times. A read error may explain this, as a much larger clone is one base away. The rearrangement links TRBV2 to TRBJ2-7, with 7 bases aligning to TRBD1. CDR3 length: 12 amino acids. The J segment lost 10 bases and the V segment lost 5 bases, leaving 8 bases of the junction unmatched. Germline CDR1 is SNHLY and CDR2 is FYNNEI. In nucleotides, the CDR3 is TGTGCCAGCAGTACCACAGGGGCATATCAGTACTTC. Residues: CASSTTGAYQYF.